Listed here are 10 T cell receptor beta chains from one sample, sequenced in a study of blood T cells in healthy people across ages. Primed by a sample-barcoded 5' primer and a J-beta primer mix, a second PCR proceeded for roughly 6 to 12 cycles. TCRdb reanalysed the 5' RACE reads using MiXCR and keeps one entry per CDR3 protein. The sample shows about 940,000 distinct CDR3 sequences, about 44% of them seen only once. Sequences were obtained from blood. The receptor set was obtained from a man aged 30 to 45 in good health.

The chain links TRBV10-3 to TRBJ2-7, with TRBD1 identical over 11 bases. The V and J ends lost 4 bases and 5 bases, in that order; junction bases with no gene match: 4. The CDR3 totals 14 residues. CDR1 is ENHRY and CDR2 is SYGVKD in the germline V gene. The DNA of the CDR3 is TGTGCCATCAGTGCGCGGGACAGGGGGAACGAGCAGTACTTC. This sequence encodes CAISARDRGNEQYF.

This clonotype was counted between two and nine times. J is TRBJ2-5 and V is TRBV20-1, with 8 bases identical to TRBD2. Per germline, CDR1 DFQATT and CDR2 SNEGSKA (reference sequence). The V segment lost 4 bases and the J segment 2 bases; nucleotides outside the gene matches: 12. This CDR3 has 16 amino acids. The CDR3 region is CSANSGGRKGQETQYF. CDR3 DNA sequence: TGCAGTGCTAACAGCGGGGGCCGGAAGGGGCAAGAGACCCAGTACTTC.

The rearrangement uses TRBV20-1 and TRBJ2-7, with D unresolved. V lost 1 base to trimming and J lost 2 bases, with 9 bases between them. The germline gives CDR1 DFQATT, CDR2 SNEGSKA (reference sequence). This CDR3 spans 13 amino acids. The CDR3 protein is CSARGPTAYEQYF. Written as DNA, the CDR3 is TGCAGTGCTAGAGGGCCCACAGCCTACGAGCAGTACTTC.

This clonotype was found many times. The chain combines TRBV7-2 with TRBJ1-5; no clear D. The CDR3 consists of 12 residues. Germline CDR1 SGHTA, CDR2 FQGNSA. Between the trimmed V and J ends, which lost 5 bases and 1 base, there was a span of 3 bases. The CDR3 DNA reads TGTGCCAGCAGCCGGAGCAATCAGCCCCAGCATTTT. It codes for CASSRSNQPQHF.

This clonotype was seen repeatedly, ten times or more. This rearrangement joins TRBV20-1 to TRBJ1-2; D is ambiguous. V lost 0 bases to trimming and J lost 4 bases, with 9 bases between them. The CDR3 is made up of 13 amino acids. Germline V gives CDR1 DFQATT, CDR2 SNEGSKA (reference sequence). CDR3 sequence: CSARDPQSYGYTF. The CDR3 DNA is TGCAGTGCTAGAGACCCACAGTCCTATGGCTACACCTTC.

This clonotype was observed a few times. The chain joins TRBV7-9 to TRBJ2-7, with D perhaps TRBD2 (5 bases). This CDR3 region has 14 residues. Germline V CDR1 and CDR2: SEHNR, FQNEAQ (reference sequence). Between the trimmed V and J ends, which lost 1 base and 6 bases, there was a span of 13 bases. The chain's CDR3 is CASSLGTSNREQYF. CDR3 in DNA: TGTGCCAGCAGCTTAGGTACTAGTAATCGCGAGCAGTACTTC.

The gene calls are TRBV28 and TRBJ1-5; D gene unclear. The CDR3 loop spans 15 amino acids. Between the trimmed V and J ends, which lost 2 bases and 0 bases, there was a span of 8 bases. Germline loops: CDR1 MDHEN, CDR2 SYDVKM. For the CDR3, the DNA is TGTGCCAGCAGTTTACGAAGGAATAGCAATCAGCCCCAGCATTTT. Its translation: CASSLRRNSNQPQHF.

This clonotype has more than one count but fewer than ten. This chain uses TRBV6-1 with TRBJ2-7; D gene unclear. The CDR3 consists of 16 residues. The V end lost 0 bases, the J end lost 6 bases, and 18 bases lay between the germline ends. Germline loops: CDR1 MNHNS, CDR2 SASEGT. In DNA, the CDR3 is TGTGCCAGCAGTGAAGCCGGAGCCCCTGGGCTGCTCGAGCAGTACTTC. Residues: CASSEAGAPGLLEQYF.

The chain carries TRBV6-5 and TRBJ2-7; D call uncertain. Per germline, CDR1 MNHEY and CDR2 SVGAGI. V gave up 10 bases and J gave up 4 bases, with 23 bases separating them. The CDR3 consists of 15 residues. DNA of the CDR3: TGTGCCACCCATCCGTCGGGCGCGCTCGGGTACGAGCAGTACTTC. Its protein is CATHPSGALGYEQYF.

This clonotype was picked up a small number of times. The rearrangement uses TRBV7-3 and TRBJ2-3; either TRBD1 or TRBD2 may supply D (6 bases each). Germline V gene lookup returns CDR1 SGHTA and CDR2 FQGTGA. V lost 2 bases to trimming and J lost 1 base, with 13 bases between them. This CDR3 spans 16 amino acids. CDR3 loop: CASSLGRGRGTDTQYF. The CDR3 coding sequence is TGTGCCAGCAGCTTAGGTCGGGGGCGCGGCACAGATACGCAGTATTTT.